Below, 14 T cell receptor beta chains from the same sample are listed, as sequenced in a study of control samples from healthy donors and cancer patients. Profiling relied on immunoSEQ multiplex PCR, and the TCRdb table lists in-frame clones only, not all of them. Of some 58,000 clones in the sample, 70% to 90% were seen once. Sequences were obtained from PBMCs. These receptor sequences come from a woman aged 55-69 years with lung cancer.

This clone was observed a handful of times. The V gene is TRBV5-1, the J gene TRBJ2-7, with D possibly being TRBD2 (6 bases). Germline lookup yields CDR1 SGHRS and CDR2 YFSETQ. Trimming took off 0 bases at V and 0 bases at J, with 13 bases between the two ends. The length of the CDR3 is 16 residues. The CDR3 reads CASSLAVGGSSYEQYF. The CDR3 coding sequence is TGCGCCAGCAGCTTGGCCGTGGGAGGCAGCTCCTACGAGCAGTACTTC. Using reference TRBV5-1 and TRBJ2-7 for the parts outside the CDR3, the full variable domain is KAGVTQTPRYLIKTRGQQVTLSCSPISGHRSVSWYQQTPGQGLQFLFEYFSETQRNKGNFPGRFSGRQFSNSRSEMNVSTLELGDSALYLCASSLAVGGSSYEQYFGPGTRLTVT.

This rearrangement joins TRBV27 to TRBJ1-1; 7 bases line up with TRBD1. The CDR3 covers 12 residues. Germline CDR1 reads MNHEY; CDR2 reads SMNVEV (reference sequence). Trimming cost V 11 bases and J 5 bases; bases outside gene matches: 8. The CDR3 sequence is CASQGVGTEAFF. Here the CDR3 DNA reads TGTGCCTCCCAGGGGGTAGGTACTGAAGCTTTCTTT.

The chain combines TRBV19 with TRBJ2-2; no firm D call. Germline V CDR1 and CDR2: LNHDA, SQIVND (reference sequence). The CDR3 has 13 residues. Deletions cut 5 bases from V and 4 bases from J, with 8 bases between. The CDR3 region is CASSARITGELFF. The CDR3, as DNA: TGTGCCAGTAGTGCCCGAATCACCGGGGAGCTGTTTTTT.

The CDR3 region has the DNA TGTGCCAGCAGCCCTCAGGGGGATAATTCACCCCTCCACTTT. It specifies CASSPQGDNSPLHF. The chain employs TRBV5-6 and TRBJ1-6, with TRBD1 identical over 7 bases. The CDR3 has 14 residues. Per germline, CDR1 SGHDT and CDR2 YYEEEE. V lost 4 bases and J lost 5; bases outside the gene matches: 3.

The J gene is TRBJ2-3, the V gene TRBV5-1; TRBD2 aligns across 9 bases. V dropped 0 bases and J dropped 1; count of bases not matched to a gene: 0. The CDR3 is 15 amino acids. Germline CDR1 and CDR2: SGHRS and YFSETQ. CDR3: CASSLERGGTDTQYF. For the CDR3, the DNA is TGCGCCAGCAGCTTGGAGCGGGGGGGCACAGATACGCAGTATTTT.

V usage is TRBV28 and J usage is TRBJ2-5; 7 nucleotides match TRBD1. This CDR3 is 16 amino acids long. V lost 6 bases to trimming and J lost 5 bases; unmatched junction nucleotides: 15. Germline CDR1 reads MDHEN; CDR2 reads SYDVKM. CDR3 in DNA: TGTGCCAGCAGGGGGGATCCGACAGGGCCGGGGGAGACCCAGTACTTC. Amino acids: CASRGDPTGPGETQYF.

The chain employs TRBV6-5 and TRBJ1-1; 9 bases align to TRBD1. The CDR3 loop spans 15 amino acids. Germline CDR1 and CDR2: MNHEY and SVGAGI. Trimming took 4 bases from V and 1 from J; bases not matched to a gene: 4. This CDR3 reads CASSSGTGKNTEAFF. In DNA, the CDR3 is TGTGCCAGCAGTTCCGGGACAGGGAAGAACACTGAAGCTTTCTTT.

V is TRBV4-1 and J is TRBJ1-1; possible D gene TRBD1, 6 bases. V was trimmed by 8 bases and J by 1 base, leaving 17 bases between them. There are 15 residues in the CDR3. The germline gives CDR1 MGHRA, CDR2 YSYEKL. The CDR3 spells CASRFTGTPNTEAFF. In DNA form, the CDR3 reads TGCGCCAGCCGATTTACAGGGACACCGAACACTGAAGCTTTCTTT.

The chain combines TRBV6-4 with TRBJ1-1; D is undetermined. The CDR3 is 20 amino acids. V gave up 7 bases and J gave up 5 bases, with 35 bases separating them. Germline V gene sequence: CDR1 MRHNA, CDR2 SNTAGT. The CDR3 nucleotides are TGTGCCAGCATCCTCCGTGGGGTGAATCCGACATTAGGCGGAGGTACTGAAGCTTTCTTT. This gives the protein CASILRGVNPTLGGGTEAFF.

This clone came up a few times. The chain links TRBV11-1 to TRBJ1-1; 11 bases agree with TRBD1. This CDR3 contains 14 residues. CDR1 is SGHAT, CDR2 FQDESV, per germline (reference sequence). J lost 5 bases, V lost 8 bases, and 7 bases had no gene match. This CDR3 is CASARTGGRTEAFF. The CDR3 DNA sequence: TGTGCCAGCGCCCGGACAGGGGGCAGGACTGAAGCTTTCTTT. The variable domain in full, completed from reference TRBV11-1 and TRBJ1-1, reads EAEVAQSPRYKITEKSQAVAFWCDPISGHATLYWYRQILGQGPELLVQFQDESVVDDSQLPKDRFSAERLKGVDSTLKIQPAELGDSAMYLCASARTGGRTEAFFGQGTRLTVV.

V and J are TRBV3-1 (or the pseudogene TRBV3-2) and TRBJ1-3; the D gene is possibly TRBD1 (6 bases). Trimming took off 2 bases at V and 2 bases at J, with 13 bases between the two ends. Germline CDR1 reads LGHDT; CDR2 reads YNNKEL (reference sequence). This CDR3 is 16 amino acids long. CDR3 protein: CASSQTGFLAGNTIYF. CDR3 in DNA: TGTGCCAGCAGCCAAACAGGGTTTTTGGCTGGAAACACCATATATTTT.

The count of this clone is one. V and J are TRBV5-1 and TRBJ1-4, with D possibly matching TRBD1 (5 bases). Trimming took off 5 bases at V and 5 bases at J, with 13 bases between the two ends. The CDR3 is made up of 14 amino acids. Germline CDR1 is SGHRS and CDR2 is YFSETQ. CDR3 bases: TGCGCCAGCAGTGCCGGGACGGAGAATGAAAAACTGTTTTTT. Protein: CASSAGTENEKLFF.

The rearrangement joins TRBV9 to TRBJ1-5; unclear D gene. Germline lookup yields CDR1 SGDLS and CDR2 YYNGEE. The CDR3 loop spans 13 amino acids. Trimming stripped 0 bases from V and 6 bases from J, with 7 bases between. The DNA of the CDR3 is TGTGCCAGCAGCGTAGGGGATCTTCAGCCCCAGCATTTT. It specifies CASSVGDLQPQHF.

This chain uses TRBV19 with TRBJ1-5; 9 nucleotides match TRBD1. Trimming at V came to 7 bases and at J to 1 base, leaving 5 bases not matched to a gene. The length of the CDR3 is 15 residues. Germline CDR1 reads LNHDA; CDR2 reads SQIVND (reference sequence). The CDR3 spells CASTYGQGSNQPQHF. Here the CDR3 DNA reads TGTGCCAGTACCTACGGACAGGGGAGCAATCAGCCCCAGCATTTT.